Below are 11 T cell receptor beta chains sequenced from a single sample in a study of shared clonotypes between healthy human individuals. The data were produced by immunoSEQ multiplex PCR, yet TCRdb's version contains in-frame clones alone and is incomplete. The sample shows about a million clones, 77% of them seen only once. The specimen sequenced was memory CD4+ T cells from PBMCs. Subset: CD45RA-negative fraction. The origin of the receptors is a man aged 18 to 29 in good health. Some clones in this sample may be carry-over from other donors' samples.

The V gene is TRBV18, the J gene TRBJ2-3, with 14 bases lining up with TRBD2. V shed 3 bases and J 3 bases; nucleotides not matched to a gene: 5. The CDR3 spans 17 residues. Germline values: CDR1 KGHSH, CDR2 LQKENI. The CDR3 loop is CASSPGLAGVRTDTQYF. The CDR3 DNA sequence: TGTGCCAGCTCACCGGGACTAGCGGGAGTTCGGACAGATACGCAGTATTTT.

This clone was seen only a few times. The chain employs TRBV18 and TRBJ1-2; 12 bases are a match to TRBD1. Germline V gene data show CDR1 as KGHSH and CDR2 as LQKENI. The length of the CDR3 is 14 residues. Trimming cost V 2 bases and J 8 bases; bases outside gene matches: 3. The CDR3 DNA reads TGTGCCAGCTCACCAGGGACAGGGGGCCGCGGCTACACCTTC. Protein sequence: CASSPGTGGRGYTF.

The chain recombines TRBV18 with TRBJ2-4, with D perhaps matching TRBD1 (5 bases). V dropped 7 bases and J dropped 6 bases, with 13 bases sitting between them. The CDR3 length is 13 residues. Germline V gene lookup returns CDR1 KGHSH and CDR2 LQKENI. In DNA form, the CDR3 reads TGTGCCAGCTTAGGGGCAGTCGGAAACATTCAGTACTTC. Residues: CASLGAVGNIQYF.

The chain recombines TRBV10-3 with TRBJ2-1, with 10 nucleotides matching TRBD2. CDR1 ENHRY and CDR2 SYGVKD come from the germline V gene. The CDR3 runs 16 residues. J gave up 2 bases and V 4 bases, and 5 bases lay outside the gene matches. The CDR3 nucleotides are TGTGCCATCAGTGGACCCAGCGGGAGGGCCTACAATGAGCAGTTCTTC. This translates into CAISGPSGRAYNEQFF.

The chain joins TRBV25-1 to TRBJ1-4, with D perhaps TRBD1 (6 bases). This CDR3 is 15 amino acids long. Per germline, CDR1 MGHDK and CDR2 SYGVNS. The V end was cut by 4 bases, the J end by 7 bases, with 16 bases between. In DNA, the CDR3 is TGTGCCAGCAGTGGGCTGGGGGGGCCGCGTGAAAAACTGTTTTTT. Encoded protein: CASSGLGGPREKLFF.

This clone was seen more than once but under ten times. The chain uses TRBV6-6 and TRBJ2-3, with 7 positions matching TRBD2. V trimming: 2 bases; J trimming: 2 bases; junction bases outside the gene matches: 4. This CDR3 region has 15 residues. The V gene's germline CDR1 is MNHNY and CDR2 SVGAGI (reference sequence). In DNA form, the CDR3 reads TGTGCCAGCAGTTACGCTAGCGGCCTCACAGATACGCAGTATTTT. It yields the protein CASSYASGLTDTQYF.

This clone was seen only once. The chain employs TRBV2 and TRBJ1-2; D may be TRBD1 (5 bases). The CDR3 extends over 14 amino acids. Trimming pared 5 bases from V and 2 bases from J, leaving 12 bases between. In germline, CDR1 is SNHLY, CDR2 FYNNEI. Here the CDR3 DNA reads TGTGCCAGCAGTACCCTCCCAGGGAACTATGGCTACACCTTC. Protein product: CASSTLPGNYGYTF. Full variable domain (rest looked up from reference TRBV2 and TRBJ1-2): EPEVTQTPSHQVTQMGQEVILRCVPISNHLYFYWYRQILGQKVEFLVSFYNNEISEKSEIFDDQFSVERPDGSNFTLKIRSTKLEDSAMYFCASSTLPGNYGYTFGSGTRLTVV.

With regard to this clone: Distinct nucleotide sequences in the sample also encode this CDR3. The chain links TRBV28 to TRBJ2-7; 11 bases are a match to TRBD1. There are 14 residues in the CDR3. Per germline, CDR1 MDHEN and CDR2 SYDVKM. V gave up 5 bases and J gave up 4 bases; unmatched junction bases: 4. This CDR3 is CASSGTGGLYEQYF. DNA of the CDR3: TGTGCCAGCAGTGGGACAGGGGGTTTATACGAGCAGTACTTC.

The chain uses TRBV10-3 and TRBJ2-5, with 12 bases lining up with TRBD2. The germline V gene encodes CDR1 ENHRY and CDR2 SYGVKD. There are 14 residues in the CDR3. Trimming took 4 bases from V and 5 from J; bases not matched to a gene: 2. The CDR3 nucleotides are TGTGCCATCAGTGCTAGCGGGAGGGGGGAGACCCAGTACTTC. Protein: CAISASGRGETQYF.

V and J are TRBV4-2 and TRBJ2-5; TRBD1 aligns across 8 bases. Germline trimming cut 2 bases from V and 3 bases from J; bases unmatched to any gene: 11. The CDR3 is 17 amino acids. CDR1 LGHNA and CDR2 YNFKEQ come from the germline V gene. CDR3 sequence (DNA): TGTGCCAGCAGCCAACCACAGGGGGAATTTATTAAAGAGACCCAGTACTTC. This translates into CASSQPQGEFIKETQYF.

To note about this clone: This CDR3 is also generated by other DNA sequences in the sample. The CDR3 spells CASSLTGGGYEQYF. In DNA, the CDR3 is TGTGCCAGCAGCTTGACTGGAGGGGGGTACGAGCAGTACTTC. The chain recombines TRBV5-4 with TRBJ2-7; D is possibly TRBD1 or TRBD2 (6 bases each). V was pared by 1 base and J by 4 bases, with 12 bases between. CDR3 length: 14 residues. Germline V gives CDR1 SGHNT, CDR2 YYREEE (reference sequence).